This entry features one T cell receptor (beta chain) sequence. Antigen unknown. Quantitative 5'-RACE with molecular barcodes generated TCR beta libraries. Via MiXCR, TCRdb re-called the 5' RACE reads, giving one row per CDR3 protein. Of about 40,000 distinct CDR3 sequences listed, more than 15% were seen once; the top ten hold 35% to 50%. This CDR3 comprises 13 residues. Trimming stripped 4 bases from V and 8 bases from J, with 15 bases between. The germline V gene encodes CDR1 SQVTM and CDR2 ANQGSEA. These data originate in a study of CD8 T cells in ankylosing spondylitis. Overall study results and limits: Both synovial fluid and blood in reactive arthritis had previously been reported to carry some motif variants. Characteristic, it appeared, of ankylosing spondylitis blood was a TCR beta motif of about eight highly homologous variants.

The specimen sequenced was blood. V is TRBV29-1 and J is TRBJ2-1; D may be TRBD2 (6 bases). The receptor comes from a male donor with ankylosing spondylitis or in good health (not recorded which). The CDR3 protein is CSVGGVLSDEQFF. The CDR3 nucleotides read TGCAGCGTTGGCGGGGTCCTATCGGATGAGCAGTTCTTC.